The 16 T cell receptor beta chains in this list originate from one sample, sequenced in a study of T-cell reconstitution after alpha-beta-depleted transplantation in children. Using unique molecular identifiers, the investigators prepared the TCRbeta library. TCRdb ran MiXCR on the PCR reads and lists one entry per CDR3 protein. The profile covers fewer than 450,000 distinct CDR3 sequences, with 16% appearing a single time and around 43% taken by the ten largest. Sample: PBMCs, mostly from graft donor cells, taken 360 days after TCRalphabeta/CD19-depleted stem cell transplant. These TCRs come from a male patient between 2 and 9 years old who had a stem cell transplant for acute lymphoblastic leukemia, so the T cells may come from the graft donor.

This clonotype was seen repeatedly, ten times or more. CDR3 region: CASSQAPVFEQYF. In DNA form, the CDR3 reads TGCGCCAGCAGCCAAGCTCCAGTCTTCGAGCAGTACTTC. The rearrangement uses TRBV4-1 and TRBJ2-7; unclear D gene. The V gene lost 1 base and the J gene lost 6 bases, with 10 bases spanning the gap. Germline CDR1 and CDR2: MGHRA and YSYEKL. The CDR3 consists of 13 residues.

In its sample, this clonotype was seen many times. The DNA of the CDR3 is TGTGCCACCAGTGACCCTTCTGAAAGGGGCGAAGAGACCCAGTACTTC. This codes for CATSDPSERGEETQYF. J is TRBJ2-5 and V is TRBV24-1, with TRBD1 as a possible D gene (5 bases). CDR1 and CDR2 from the germline V gene are KGHDR and SFDVKD. V was clipped by 4 bases and J by 3 bases, with 17 bases between them. The CDR3 runs to 16 residues.

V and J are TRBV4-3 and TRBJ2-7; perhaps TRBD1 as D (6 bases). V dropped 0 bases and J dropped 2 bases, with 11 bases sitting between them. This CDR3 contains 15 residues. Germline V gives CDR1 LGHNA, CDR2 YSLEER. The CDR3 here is CASSQEWDTTYEQYF. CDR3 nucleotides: TGCGCCAGCAGCCAAGAGTGGGACACCACCTACGAGCAGTACTTC.

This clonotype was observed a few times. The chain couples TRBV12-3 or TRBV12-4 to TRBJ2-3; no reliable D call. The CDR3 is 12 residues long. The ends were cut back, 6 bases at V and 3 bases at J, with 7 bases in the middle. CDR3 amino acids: CASSHLTDTQYF. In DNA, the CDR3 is TGTGCCAGCAGCCATCTAACAGATACGCAGTATTTT.

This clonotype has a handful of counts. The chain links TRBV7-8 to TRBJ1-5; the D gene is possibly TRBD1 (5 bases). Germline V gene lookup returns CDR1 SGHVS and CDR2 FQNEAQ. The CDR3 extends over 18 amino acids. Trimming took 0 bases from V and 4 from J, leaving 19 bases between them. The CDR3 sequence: CASSLAPVWGDRNQPQHF. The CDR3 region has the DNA TGTGCCAGCAGCTTAGCCCCGGTTTGGGGGGATCGAAATCAGCCCCAGCATTTT.

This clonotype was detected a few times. The CDR3 nucleotides read TGCGCCAGCAGCCAACCAGGGCAAGAGACCCAGTACTTC. Its translation is CASSQPGQETQYF. The V and J genes are TRBV4-3 and TRBJ2-5, with D tentatively TRBD1 (5 bases). Per germline, CDR1 LGHNA and CDR2 YSLEER. The CDR3 sequence is 13 residues long. V lost 2 bases and J 2 bases, leaving 6 bases between the germline ends.

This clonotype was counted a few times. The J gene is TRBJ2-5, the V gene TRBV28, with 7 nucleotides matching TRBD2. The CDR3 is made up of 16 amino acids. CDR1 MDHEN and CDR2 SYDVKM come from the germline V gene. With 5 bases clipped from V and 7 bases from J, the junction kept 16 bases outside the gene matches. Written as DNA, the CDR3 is TGTGCCAGCAGTCCCTACGGGGGGTACCCGATGGGGACCCAGTACTTC. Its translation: CASSPYGGYPMGTQYF.

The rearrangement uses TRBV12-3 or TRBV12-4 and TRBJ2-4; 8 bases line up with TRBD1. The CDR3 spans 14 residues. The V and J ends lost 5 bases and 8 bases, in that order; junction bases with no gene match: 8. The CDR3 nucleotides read TGTGCCAGCAGTACTCGGACAGGGAACGACATTCAGTACTTC. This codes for CASSTRTGNDIQYF.

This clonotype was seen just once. In DNA, the CDR3 is TGCAGTGCTGGGGACCTGACGGGACAGGGGGACCTGGAGCAGTACTTC. It yields the protein CSAGDLTGQGDLEQYF. The chain is built from TRBV20-1 and TRBJ2-7, with TRBD1 matching 11 bases. The CDR3 loop spans 16 amino acids. Germline trimming cut 5 bases from V and 7 bases from J; bases unmatched to any gene: 16. The V gene's germline CDR1 is DFQATT and CDR2 SNEGSKA (reference sequence).

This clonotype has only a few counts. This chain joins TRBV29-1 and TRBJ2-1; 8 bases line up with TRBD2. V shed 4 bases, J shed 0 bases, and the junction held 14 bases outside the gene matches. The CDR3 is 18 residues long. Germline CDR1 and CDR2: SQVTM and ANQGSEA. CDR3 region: CSVGGFLAGPSSYNEQFF. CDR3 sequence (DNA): TGCAGCGTTGGTGGATTTCTAGCGGGTCCATCCTCCTACAATGAGCAGTTCTTC.

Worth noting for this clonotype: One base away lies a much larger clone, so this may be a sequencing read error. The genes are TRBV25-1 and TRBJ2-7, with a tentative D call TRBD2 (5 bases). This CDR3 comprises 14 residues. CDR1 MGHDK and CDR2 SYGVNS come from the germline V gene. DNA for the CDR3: TGTGTCAGCAGTGTTATCGGGGATTCCTACGAGCAGTACTTC. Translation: CVSSVIGDSYEQYF.

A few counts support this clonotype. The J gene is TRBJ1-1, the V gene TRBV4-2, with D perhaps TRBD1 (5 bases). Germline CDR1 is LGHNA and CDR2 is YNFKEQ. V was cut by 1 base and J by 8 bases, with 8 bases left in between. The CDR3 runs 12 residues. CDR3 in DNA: TGTGCCAGCAGCCAAGGACAGACAGAAGCTTTCTTT. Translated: CASSQGQTEAFF.

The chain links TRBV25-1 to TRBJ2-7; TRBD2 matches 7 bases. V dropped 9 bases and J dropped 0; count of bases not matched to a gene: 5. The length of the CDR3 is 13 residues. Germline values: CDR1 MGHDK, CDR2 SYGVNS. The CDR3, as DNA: TGTGCCAGTCGGGGGGACGCCTCCTACGAGCAGTACTTC. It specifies CASRGDASYEQYF.

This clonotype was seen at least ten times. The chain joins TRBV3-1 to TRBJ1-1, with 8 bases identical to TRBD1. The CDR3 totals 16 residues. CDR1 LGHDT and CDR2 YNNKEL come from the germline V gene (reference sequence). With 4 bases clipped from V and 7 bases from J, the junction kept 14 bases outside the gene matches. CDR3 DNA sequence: TGTGCCAGCAGCCTAACCGGGACAGGAGGAGGGGTTGAAGCTTTCTTT. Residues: CASSLTGTGGGVEAFF.

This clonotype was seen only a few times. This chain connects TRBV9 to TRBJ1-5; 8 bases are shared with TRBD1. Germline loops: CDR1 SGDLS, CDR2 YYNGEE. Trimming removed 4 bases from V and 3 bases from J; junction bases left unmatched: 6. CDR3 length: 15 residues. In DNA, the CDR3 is TGTGCCAGCAGCCCTGGGACAGGTCCCAATCAGCCCCAGCATTTT. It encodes CASSPGTGPNQPQHF.

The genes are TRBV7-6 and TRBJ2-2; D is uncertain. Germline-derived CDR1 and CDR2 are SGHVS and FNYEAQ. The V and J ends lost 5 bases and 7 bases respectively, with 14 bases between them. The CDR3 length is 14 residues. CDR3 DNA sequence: TGTGCCAGCAGCCCAAGATGGCCGGACGGGGAGCTGTTTTTT. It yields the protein CASSPRWPDGELFF.